This T cell receptor (beta chain) appears in the sequencing data of a study of sequential checkpoint blockade in melanoma. This clone was observed a single time. Treatment reported: randomized to nivolumab then ipilimumab (arm A) or the reverse (arm B). CDR3 length: 15 amino acids. V shed 2 bases, J shed 4 bases, and the junction held 8 bases outside the gene matches. Germline V CDR1 and CDR2: GTSNPN, SVGIG (reference sequence). Sequenced by immunoSEQ multiplex PCR; TCRdb stores in-frame clones only, minus some. The sample shows some 20,000 clones, about 81% of them seen only once. The material was CD8+ T cells sorted from blood (inferred from file names), obtained from a patient given nivolumab and ipilimumab in sequence. The V and J genes are TRBV30 and TRBJ1-2; TRBD1 matches 9 bases. The origin of this receptor is a human donor with melanoma. The CDR3 bases are TGTGCCTGGAGTCCCCGGGACAGGGTCCTCTATGGCTACACCTTC. Its protein is CAWSPRDRVLYGYTF.